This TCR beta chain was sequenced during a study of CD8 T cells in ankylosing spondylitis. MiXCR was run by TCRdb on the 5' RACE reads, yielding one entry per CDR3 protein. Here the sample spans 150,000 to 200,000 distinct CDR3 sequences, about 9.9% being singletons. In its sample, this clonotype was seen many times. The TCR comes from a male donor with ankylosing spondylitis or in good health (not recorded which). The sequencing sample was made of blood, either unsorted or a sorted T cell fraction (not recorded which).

The CDR3 DNA reads TGTGCCAGCAGTGAAGGGCGGTACGAGCAGTACTTC. Translated, it gives CASSEGRYEQYF. This chain joins TRBV2 and TRBJ2-7; D call uncertain. In germline, CDR1 is SNHLY, CDR2 FYNNEI. V lost 1 base and J lost 4, with 5 bases in between. The CDR3 consists of 12 residues.